A selection of T cell receptor beta chains follows, all from one sample in a study of identical twins. One entry per CDR3 protein, called by TCRdb with MiXCR from the 5' RACE reads. The sample gives around 1.7 million distinct CDR3 sequences, less than 40% of which show up once; approximately 0.29% is in the top ten. The sequencing sample was made of cord blood. The receptor set was obtained from a newborn girl in good health. The CDR3 runs from the conserved cysteine through the conserved F or W. The order of the fields is J gene, clone size, V gene, D gene, CDR3 protein, CDR3 DNA. D genes are given only for firm matches. Size is omitted from some rows. Given values are once, few, many or a class for expanded clones.

TRBJ2-1	few	TRBV5-1	TRBD2	CASGGLASYNEQFF	TGCGCCAGCGGGGGACTAGCAAGCTACAATGAGCAGTTCTTC
TRBJ2-1	few	TRBV6-5	NA	CASSWDNRYNEQFF	TGTGCCAGCAGTTGGGACAACAGGTACAATGAGCAGTTCTTC
TRBJ1-2	few	TRBV14	TRBD1	CASSQDHKTGAEYGYTF	TGTGCCAGCAGCCAAGACCATAAGACAGGGGCCGAATATGGCTACACCTTC
TRBJ2-7	few	TRBV18	TRBD1	CASSPDRGMRHEQYF	TGTGCCAGCTCACCCGACAGGGGTATGCGGCACGAGCAGTACTTC
TRBJ1-2	NA	TRBV2	NA	CASSEERQGYYGYTF	TGTGCCAGCAGTGAAGAACGTCAGGGTTACTATGGCTACACCTTC
TRBJ1-4	NA	TRBV7-2	NA	CASSASSGTNEKLFF	TGTGCCAGCAGCGCCTCTTCGGGAACTAATGAAAAACTGTTTTTT
TRBJ2-5	NA	TRBV7-9	NA	CASSLNAIAHETQYF	TGTGCCAGCAGCTTAAACGCAATAGCGCATGAGACCCAGTACTTC
TRBJ2-1	NA	TRBV20-1	TRBD2	CSARALSGGAYNEQFF	TGCAGTGCTAGGGCACTTAGCGGGGGGGCCTACAATGAGCAGTTCTTC
TRBJ1-5	few	TRBV6-1	NA	CASSEWSSYQPQHF	TGTGCCAGCAGTGAATGGTCCTCGTATCAGCCCCAGCATTTT
TRBJ2-7	NA	TRBV6-1	NA	CASSESPPRSSYEQYF	TGTGCCAGCAGTGAATCCCCGCCGAGAAGCTCCTACGAGCAGTACTTC
TRBJ2-3	few	TRBV20-1	NA	CSARTGDPYTDTQYF	TGCAGTGCCAGAACGGGAGATCCCTACACAGATACGCAGTATTTT
TRBJ1-2	NA	TRBV15	TRBD1	CATSREQGFRNYGYTF	TGTGCCACCAGCAGAGAACAGGGGTTCAGGAACTATGGCTACACCTTC
TRBJ1-2	few	TRBV20-1	TRBD1	CSARGDRDYGYTF	TGCAGTGCTAGAGGGGACAGGGACTATGGCTACACCTTC
TRBJ2-1	NA	TRBV20-1	NA	CSARDDLIHFLPHNEQFF	TGCAGTGCTAGAGACGACCTAATCCACTTTCTGCCACACAATGAGCAGTTCTTC
TRBJ1-1	few	TRBV9	TRBD1	CASSPEGAVNGEAFF	TGTGCCAGCAGCCCGGAGGGGGCGGTAAACGGTGAAGCTTTCTTT
TRBJ2-7	few	TRBV20-1	TRBD1	CSASPGTGGGYEQYF	TGCAGTGCTAGTCCCGGGACAGGGGGTGGCTACGAGCAGTACTTC
TRBJ2-5	NA	TRBV10-3	TRBD2	CAISDLAGGSYQETQYF	TGTGCCATCAGTGACCTTGCGGGGGGCTCGTACCAAGAGACCCAGTACTTC